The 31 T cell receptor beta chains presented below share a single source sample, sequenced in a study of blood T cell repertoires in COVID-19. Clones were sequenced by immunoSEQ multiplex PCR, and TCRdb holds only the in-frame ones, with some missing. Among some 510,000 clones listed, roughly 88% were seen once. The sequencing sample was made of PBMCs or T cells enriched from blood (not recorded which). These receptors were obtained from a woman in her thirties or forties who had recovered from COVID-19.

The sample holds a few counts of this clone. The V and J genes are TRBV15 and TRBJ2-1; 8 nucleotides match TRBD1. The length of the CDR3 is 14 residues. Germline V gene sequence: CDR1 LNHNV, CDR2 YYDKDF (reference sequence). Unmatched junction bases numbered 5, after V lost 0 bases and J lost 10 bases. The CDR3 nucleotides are TGTGCCACCAGCAGAGACCAGGGGGCTCGCGAGCAGTTCTTC. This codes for CATSRDQGAREQFF.

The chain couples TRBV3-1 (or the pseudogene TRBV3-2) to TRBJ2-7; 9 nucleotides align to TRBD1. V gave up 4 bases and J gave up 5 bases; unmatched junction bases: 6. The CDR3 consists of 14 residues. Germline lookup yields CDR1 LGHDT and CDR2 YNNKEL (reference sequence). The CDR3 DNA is TGTGCCAGCAGCCGCAGGGACAGGGACCACGAGCAGTACTTC. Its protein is CASSRRDRDHEQYF.

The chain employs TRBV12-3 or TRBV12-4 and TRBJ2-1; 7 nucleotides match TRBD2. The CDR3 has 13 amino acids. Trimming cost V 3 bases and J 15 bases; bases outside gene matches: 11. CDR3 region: CASSLGLPTSTFF. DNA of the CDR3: TGTGCCAGCAGTTTGGGGTTGCCGACTAGCACGTTCTTC.

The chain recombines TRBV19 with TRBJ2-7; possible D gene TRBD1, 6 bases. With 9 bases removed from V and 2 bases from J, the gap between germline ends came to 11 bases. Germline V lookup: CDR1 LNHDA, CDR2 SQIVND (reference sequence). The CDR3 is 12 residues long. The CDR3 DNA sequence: TGTGCCAGGAACCGGGACACCTACGAGCAGTACTTC. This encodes CARNRDTYEQYF.

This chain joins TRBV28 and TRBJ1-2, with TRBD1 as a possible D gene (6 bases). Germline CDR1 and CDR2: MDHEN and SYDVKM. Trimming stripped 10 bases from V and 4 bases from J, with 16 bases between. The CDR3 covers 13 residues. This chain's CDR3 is CATRGGGLYGYTF. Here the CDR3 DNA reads TGTGCCACCCGGGGAGGGGGTCTCTATGGCTACACCTTC.

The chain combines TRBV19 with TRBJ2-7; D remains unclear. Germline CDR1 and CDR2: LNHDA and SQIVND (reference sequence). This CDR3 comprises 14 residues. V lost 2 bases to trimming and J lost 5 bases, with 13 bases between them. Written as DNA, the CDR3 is TGTGCCAGTAGTATAAGAGAAGCCCCCCACGAGCAGTACTTC. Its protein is CASSIREAPHEQYF.

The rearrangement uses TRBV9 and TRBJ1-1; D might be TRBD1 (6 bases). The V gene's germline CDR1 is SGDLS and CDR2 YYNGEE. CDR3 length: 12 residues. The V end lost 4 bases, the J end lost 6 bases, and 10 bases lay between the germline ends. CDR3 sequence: CASSPGGPEAFF. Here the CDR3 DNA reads TGTGCCAGCAGCCCTGGGGGCCCTGAAGCTTTCTTT.

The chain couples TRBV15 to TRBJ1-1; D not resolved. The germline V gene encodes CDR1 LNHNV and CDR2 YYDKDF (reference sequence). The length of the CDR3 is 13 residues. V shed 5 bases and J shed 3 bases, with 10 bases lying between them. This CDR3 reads CATSSGEYTEAFF. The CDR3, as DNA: TGTGCCACCAGCTCCGGAGAGTACACTGAAGCTTTCTTT.

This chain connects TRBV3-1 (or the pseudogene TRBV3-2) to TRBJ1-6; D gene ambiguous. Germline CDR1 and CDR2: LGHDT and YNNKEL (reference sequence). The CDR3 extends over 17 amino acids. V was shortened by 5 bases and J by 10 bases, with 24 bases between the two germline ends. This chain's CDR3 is CASSFNPGESGESPLHF. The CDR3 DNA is TGTGCCAGCAGCTTCAACCCGGGAGAATCTGGAGAATCACCCCTCCACTTT.

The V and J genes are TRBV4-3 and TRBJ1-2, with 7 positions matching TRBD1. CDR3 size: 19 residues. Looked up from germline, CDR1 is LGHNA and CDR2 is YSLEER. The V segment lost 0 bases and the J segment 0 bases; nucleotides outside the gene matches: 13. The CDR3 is CASSQELQTGTAANYGYTF. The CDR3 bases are TGCGCCAGCAGCCAAGAACTCCAAACTGGGACAGCAGCTAACTATGGCTACACCTTC.

As DNA, the CDR3 is TGTGCCAGCAGTTTCGCCCGACCGGGACTAGCGGGAGTCGCAGATACGCAGTATTTT. This encodes CASSFARPGLAGVADTQYF. The chain joins TRBV27 to TRBJ2-3, with 14 bases matching TRBD2. J was trimmed by 4 bases and V by 3 bases; bases with no gene match: 12. The CDR3 is made up of 19 amino acids. CDR1 and CDR2 (germline): MNHEY, SMNVEV (reference sequence).

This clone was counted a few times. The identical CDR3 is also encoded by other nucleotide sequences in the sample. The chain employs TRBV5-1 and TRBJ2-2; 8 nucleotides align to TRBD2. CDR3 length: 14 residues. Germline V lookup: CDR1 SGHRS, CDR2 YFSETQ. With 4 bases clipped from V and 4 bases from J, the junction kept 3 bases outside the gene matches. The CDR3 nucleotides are TGCGCCAGCAGCCCTACTAGCGGCACCGGGGAGCTGTTTTTT. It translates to CASSPTSGTGELFF. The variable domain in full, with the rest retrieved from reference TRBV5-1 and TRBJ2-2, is KAGVTQTPRYLIKTRGQQVTLSCSPISGHRSVSWYQQTPGQGLQFLFEYFSETQRNKGNFPGRFSGRQFSNSRSEMNVSTLELGDSALYLCASSPTSGTGELFFGEGSRLTVL.

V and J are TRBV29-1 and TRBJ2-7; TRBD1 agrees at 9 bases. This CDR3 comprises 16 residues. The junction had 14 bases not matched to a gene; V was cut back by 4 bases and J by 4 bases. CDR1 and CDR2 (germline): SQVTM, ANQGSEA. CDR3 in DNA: TGCAGCGTTGGGGGCTTACAGGGGGCGCCCTATTACGAGCAGTACTTC. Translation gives CSVGGLQGAPYYEQYF.

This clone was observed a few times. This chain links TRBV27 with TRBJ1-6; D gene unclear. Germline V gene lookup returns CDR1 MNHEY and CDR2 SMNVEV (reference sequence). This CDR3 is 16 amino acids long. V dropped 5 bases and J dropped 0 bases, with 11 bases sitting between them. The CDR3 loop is CASSPDIFSYNSPLHF. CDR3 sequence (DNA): TGTGCCAGCAGTCCAGACATCTTCTCCTATAATTCACCCCTCCACTTT.

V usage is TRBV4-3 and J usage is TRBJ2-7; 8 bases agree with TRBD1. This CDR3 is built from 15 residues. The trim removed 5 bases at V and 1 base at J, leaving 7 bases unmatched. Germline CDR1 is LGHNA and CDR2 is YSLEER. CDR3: CASSFGQGGSYEQYF. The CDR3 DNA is TGCGCCAGCAGCTTCGGACAGGGAGGATCCTACGAGCAGTACTTC.

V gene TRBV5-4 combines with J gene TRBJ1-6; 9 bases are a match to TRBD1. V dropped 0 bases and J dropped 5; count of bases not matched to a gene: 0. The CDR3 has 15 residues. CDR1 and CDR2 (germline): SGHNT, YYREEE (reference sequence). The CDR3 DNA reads TGTGCCAGCAGCTTGGGGACAGGGGATAATTCACCCCTCCACTTT. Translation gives CASSLGTGDNSPLHF.

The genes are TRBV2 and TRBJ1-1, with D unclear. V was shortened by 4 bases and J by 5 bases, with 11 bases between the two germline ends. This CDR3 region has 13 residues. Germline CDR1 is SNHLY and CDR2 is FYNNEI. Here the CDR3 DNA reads TGTGCCAGCAGTGGCCAGGCGGGAACTGAAGCTTTCTTT. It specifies CASSGQAGTEAFF. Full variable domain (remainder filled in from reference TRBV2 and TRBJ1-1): EPEVTQTPSHQVTQMGQEVILRCVPISNHLYFYWYRQILGQKVEFLVSFYNNEISEKSEIFDDQFSVERPDGSNFTLKIRSTKLEDSAMYFCASSGQAGTEAFFGQGTRLTVV.

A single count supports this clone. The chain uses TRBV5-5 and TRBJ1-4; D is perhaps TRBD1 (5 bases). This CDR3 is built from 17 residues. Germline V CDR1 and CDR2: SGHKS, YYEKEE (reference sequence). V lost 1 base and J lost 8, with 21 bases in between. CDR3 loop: CASSLKQSPGNLEKLFF. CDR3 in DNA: TGTGCCAGCAGCTTGAAGCAAAGCCCAGGGAATCTAGAAAAACTGTTTTTT.

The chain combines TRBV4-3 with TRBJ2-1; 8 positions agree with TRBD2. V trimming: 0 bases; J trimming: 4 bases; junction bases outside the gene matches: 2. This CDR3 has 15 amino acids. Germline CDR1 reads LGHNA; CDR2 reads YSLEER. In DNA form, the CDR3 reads TGCGCCAGCAGCCAAGAGCGCGGGGGGTACAATGAGCAGTTCTTC. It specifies CASSQERGGYNEQFF.

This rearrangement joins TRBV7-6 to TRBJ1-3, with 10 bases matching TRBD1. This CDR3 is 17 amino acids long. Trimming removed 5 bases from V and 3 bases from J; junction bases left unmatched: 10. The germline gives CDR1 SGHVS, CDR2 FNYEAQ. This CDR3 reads CASSPRDRGGSGNTIYF. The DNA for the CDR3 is TGTGCCAGCAGCCCCCGGGACAGGGGAGGAAGTGGAAACACCATATATTTT.

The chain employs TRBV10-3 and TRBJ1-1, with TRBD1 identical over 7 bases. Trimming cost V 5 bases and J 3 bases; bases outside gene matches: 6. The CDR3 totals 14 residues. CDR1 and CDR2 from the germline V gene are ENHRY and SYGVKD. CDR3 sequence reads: CAISRQGRDTEAFF. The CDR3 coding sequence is TGTGCCATCAGTCGACAGGGACGAGACACTGAAGCTTTCTTT.

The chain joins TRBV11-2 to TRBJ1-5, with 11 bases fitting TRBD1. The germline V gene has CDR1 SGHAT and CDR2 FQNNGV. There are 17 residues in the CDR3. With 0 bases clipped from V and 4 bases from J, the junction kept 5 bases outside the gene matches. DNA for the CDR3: TGTGCCAGCAGCTTAGATGGGGACAGGGGGGGGAATCAGCCCCAGCATTTT. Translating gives CASSLDGDRGGNQPQHF.

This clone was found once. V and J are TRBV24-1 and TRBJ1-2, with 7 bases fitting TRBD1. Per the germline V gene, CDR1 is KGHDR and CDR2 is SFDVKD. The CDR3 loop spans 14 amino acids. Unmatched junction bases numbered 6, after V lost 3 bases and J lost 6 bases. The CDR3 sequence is CATSDQTGYNGYTF. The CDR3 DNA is TGTGCCACCAGTGATCAGACAGGGTATAATGGCTACACCTTC.

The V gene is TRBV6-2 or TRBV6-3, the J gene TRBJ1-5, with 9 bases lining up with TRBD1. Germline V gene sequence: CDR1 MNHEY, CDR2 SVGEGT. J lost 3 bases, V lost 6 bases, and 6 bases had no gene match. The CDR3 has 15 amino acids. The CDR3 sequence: CASSLGTGYNQPQHF. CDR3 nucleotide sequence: TGTGCCAGCAGCCTTGGGACAGGGTACAATCAGCCCCAGCATTTT.

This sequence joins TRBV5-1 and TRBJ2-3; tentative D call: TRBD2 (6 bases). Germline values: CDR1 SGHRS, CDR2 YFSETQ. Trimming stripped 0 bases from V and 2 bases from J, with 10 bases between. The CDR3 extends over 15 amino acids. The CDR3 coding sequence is TGCGCCAGCAGCTTGGTGGCGGGATTCACAGATACGCAGTATTTT. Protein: CASSLVAGFTDTQYF.

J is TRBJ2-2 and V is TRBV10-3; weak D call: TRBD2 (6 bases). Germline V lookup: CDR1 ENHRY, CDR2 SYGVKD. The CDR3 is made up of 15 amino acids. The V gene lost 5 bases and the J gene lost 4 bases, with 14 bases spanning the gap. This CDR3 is CAISPGGPFTGELFF. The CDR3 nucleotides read TGTGCCATCAGTCCCGGAGGGCCGTTCACCGGGGAGCTGTTTTTT.

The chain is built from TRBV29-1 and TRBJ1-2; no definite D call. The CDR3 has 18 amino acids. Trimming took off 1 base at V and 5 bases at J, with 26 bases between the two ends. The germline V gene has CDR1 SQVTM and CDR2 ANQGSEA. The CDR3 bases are TGCAGCGTTGAAGCCCTCGGGAACCAGGCCGCGTGGGGATATGGCTACACCTTC. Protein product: CSVEALGNQAAWGYGYTF.

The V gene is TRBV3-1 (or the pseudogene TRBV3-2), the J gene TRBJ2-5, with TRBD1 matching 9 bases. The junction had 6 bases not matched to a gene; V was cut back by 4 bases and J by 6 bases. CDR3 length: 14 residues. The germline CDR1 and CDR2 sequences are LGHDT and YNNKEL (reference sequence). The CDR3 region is CASSPGTGFKTQYF. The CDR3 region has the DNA TGTGCCAGCAGCCCCGGGACAGGGTTCAAGACCCAGTACTTC.

The CDR3 loop is CASSLRTSGRAQYF. Here the CDR3 DNA reads TGTGCCAGCAGCTTACGGACTAGCGGGAGGGCACAGTATTTT. This chain links TRBV14 with TRBJ2-3; 15 bases line up with TRBD2. CDR3 length: 14 amino acids. The trim removed 5 bases at V and 12 bases at J, leaving 6 bases unmatched. CDR1 and CDR2 (germline): SGHDN, FVKESK. Combining the CDR3 with reference TRBV14 and TRBJ2-3 gives the whole variable domain EAGVTQFPSHSVIEKGQTVTLRCDPISGHDNLYWYRRVMGKEIKFLLHFVKESKQDESGMPNNRFLAERTGGTYSTLKVQPAELEDSGVYFCASSLRTSGRAQYFGPGTRLTVL.

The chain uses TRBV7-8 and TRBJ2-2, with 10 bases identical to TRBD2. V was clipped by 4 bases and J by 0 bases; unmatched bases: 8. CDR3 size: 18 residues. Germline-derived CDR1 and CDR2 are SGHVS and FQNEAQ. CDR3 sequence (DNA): TGTGCCAGCAGCTCTCGGGCTAGCGGGAGCGCGAACACCGGGGAGCTGTTTTTT. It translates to CASSSRASGSANTGELFF.

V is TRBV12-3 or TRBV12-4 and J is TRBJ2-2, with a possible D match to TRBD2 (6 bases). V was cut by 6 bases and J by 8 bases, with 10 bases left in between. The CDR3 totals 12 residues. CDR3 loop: CASSAGTGELFF. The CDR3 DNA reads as TGTGCCAGCAGCGCAGGGACTGGGGAGCTGTTTTTT.